These 15 T cell receptor beta chains originate from one sample sequenced in a study of a mutant IDH1 vaccine in newly diagnosed glioma. Time point reported: week 47, end of study. Doses consisted of 300 ug of mutant IDH1 20-mer peptide each, paired with topical imiquimod. This table comes from immunoSEQ multiplex PCR, and its TCRdb copy is limited to in-frame clones, with some not included. The table has about 94,000 clones, roughly 86% seen once. These receptors lack a known antigen. Specimen: PBMCs, collected from a glioma patient whose treatment included an IDH1 peptide vaccine. Receptor source: a woman in her fifties or sixties with glioma.

The V call is TRBV10-3, the J call TRBJ2-7, with TRBD2 matching 10 bases. CDR3 length: 15 amino acids. V lost 3 bases to trimming and J lost 4 bases; unmatched junction nucleotides: 6. Germline V CDR1 and CDR2: ENHRY, SYGVKD. DNA of the CDR3: TGTGCCATCAGTGATTTAGCTAGCGGGAGTTACGAGCAGTACTTC. It encodes CAISDLASGSYEQYF.

The chain carries TRBV10-2 and TRBJ1-2; 7 bases map to TRBD1. CDR3 length: 13 residues. The junction had 3 bases not matched to a gene; V was cut back by 6 bases and J by 2 bases. Germline V CDR1 and CDR2: WSHSY, SAAADI. In DNA, the CDR3 is TGCGCCAGCAGACCGGGACAGAACTATGGCTACACCTTC. It encodes CASRPGQNYGYTF.

J is TRBJ1-5 and V is TRBV5-1; TRBD1 aligns across 7 bases. J lost 1 base, V lost 0 bases, and 10 bases had no gene match. The length of the CDR3 is 18 residues. The germline V gene has CDR1 SGHRS and CDR2 YFSETQ. The CDR3 DNA reads TGCGCCAGCAGCTTGGAGCCTGTGACAGGGCTAAGCAATCAGCCCCAGCATTTT. Encoded protein: CASSLEPVTGLSNQPQHF.

The chain links TRBV28 to TRBJ1-6; maybe TRBD1 (6 bases). Trimming removed 8 bases at V and 8 bases at J, with 22 bases between. The CDR3 is made up of 16 amino acids. From germline, CDR1 is MDHEN and CDR2 SYDVKM. CDR3 in DNA: TGTGCCAGCGCCCTTAACGCCCCAGGGGAAGATTCACCCCTCCACTTT. Amino acids: CASALNAPGEDSPLHF.

The chain is built from TRBV28 and TRBJ1-3; D is unresolved. The CDR3 totals 12 residues. Deletions cut 3 bases from V and 3 bases from J, with 3 bases between. Germline V gene lookup returns CDR1 MDHEN and CDR2 SYDVKM. The CDR3 loop is CASSFSGNTIYF. For the CDR3, the DNA is TGTGCCAGCAGTTTTAGTGGAAACACCATATATTTT.

This chain uses TRBV2 with TRBJ2-2; D is uncertain. CDR3 length: 12 residues. Germline CDR1 SNHLY, CDR2 FYNNEI. V was trimmed by 8 bases and J by 0 bases, leaving 4 bases between them. CDR3 nucleotide sequence: TGTGCCAGCTGCTCGAACACCGGGGAGCTGTTTTTT. Translating gives CASCSNTGELFF.

V usage is TRBV29-1 and J usage is TRBJ1-2, with 8 bases aligning to TRBD1. The CDR3 length is 13 residues. Germline CDR1 reads SQVTM; CDR2 reads ANQGSEA. Germline trimming cut 6 bases from V and 4 bases from J; bases unmatched to any gene: 7. The CDR3 coding sequence is TGCAGCGTCCGGACAGGGAATCTCTATGGCTACACCTTC. Protein: CSVRTGNLYGYTF.

The V gene is TRBV20-1, the J gene TRBJ1-2, with D unclear. Germline loops: CDR1 DFQATT, CDR2 SNEGSKA (reference sequence). V shed 2 bases and J shed 4 bases, with 5 bases lying between them. The CDR3 covers 11 residues. The CDR3 sequence: CSARLGYGYTF. For the CDR3, the DNA is TGCAGTGCTAGATTGGGCTATGGCTACACCTTC.

The CDR3 loop is CASSLTGGGTDTQYF. In DNA, the CDR3 is TGTGCCAGCTCACTCACCGGTGGGGGCACAGATACGCAGTATTTT. The J gene is TRBJ2-3, the V gene TRBV18; D remains ambiguous. V shed 4 bases and J shed 1 base, with 12 bases lying between them. The CDR3 contains 15 residues. Germline values: CDR1 KGHSH, CDR2 LQKENI.

The chain uses TRBV6-1 and TRBJ1-1; TRBD1 is a possible D gene (5 bases). CDR3 length equals 12 residues. The germline gives CDR1 MNHNS, CDR2 SASEGT. V dropped 2 bases and J dropped 10 bases, with 11 bases sitting between them. The CDR3 reads CASSERAGRAFF. As DNA, the CDR3 is TGTGCCAGCAGTGAAAGGGCAGGGCGAGCTTTCTTT.

This chain connects TRBV18 to TRBJ1-4; possibly TRBD1 for D (5 bases). The CDR3 is 14 amino acids. V lost 3 bases, J lost 8 bases, and 13 bases lay in between. Germline CDR1 is KGHSH and CDR2 is LQKENI. The chain's CDR3 is CASSPRQQREKLFF. CDR3 nucleotides: TGTGCCAGCTCACCCCGACAGCAGCGCGAAAAACTGTTTTTT.

The chain carries TRBV28 and TRBJ2-4, with 10 nucleotides matching TRBD1. Germline assignment: CDR1 MDHEN and CDR2 SYDVKM. CDR3 size: 14 residues. V gave up 6 bases and J gave up 8 bases; unmatched junction bases: 7. For the CDR3, the DNA is TGTGCCAGCAGGGGGACAGGGGTGAAATACATTCAGTACTTC. It specifies CASRGTGVKYIQYF. Together with reference TRBV28 and TRBJ2-4, the CDR3 gives the full variable domain: DVKVTQSSRYLVKRTGEKVFLECVQDMDHENMFWYRQDPGLGLRLIYFSYDVKMKEKGDIPEGYSVSREKKERFSLILESASTNQTSMYLCASRGTGVKYIQYFGAGTRLSVL.

The V call is TRBV15, the J call TRBJ2-1; 7 bases agree with TRBD2. The CDR3 has 14 amino acids. J lost 6 bases, V lost 8 bases, and 10 bases had no gene match. The germline gives CDR1 LNHNV, CDR2 YYDKDF (reference sequence). This CDR3 reads CATQAGSVGNEQFF. The CDR3 bases are TGTGCCACCCAAGCGGGATCCGTCGGCAATGAGCAGTTCTTC.

The chain uses TRBV18 and TRBJ2-1; D call uncertain. Germline CDR1 reads KGHSH; CDR2 reads LQKENI. The V gene lost 5 bases and the J gene lost 10 bases, with 12 bases spanning the gap. This CDR3 comprises 12 residues. CDR3 in amino acids: CASSFRGGEQFF. CDR3 nucleotide sequence: TGTGCCAGCTCATTCCGCGGTGGGGAGCAGTTCTTC.

About this clone: Compared with germline, one end of the junction differs, possibly owing to a read error. This sequence joins TRBV19 and TRBJ1-2; 9 bases are shared with TRBD1. The CDR3 loop spans 14 amino acids. In germline, CDR1 is LNHDA, CDR2 SQIVND (reference sequence). The CDR3 region is CASKVGTGNCGYTF. For the CDR3, the DNA is TGTGCCAGTAAGGTAGGGACAGGGAACTGTGGCTACACCTTC.